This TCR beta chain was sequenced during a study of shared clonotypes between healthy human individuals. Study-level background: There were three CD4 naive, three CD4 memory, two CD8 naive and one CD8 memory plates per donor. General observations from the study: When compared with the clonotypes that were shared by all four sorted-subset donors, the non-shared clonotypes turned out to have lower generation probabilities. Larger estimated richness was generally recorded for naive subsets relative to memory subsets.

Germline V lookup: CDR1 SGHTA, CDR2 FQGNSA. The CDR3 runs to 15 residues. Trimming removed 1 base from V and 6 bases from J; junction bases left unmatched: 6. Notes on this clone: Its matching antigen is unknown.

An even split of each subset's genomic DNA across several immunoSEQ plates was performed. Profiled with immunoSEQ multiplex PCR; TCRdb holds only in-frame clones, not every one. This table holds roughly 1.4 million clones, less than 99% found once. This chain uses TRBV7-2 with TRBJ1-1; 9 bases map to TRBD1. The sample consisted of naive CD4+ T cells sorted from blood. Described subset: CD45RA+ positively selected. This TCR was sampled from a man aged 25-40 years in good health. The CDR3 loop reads CASSLGDRVGPEAFF. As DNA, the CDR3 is TGTGCCAGCAGCTTAGGGGACAGGGTGGGTCCTGAAGCTTTCTTT.